This T cell receptor (beta chain) emerged from a study of T cell responses to AZD1222 COVID-19 vaccine. Profiled with immunoSEQ multiplex PCR; TCRdb holds only in-frame clones, not every one. This repertoire shows some 120,000 clones, about 91% found once; its top ten account for over 4.5%. The CDR3 has 15 residues. The V end was cut by 2 bases, the J end by 3 bases, with 11 bases between. The germline CDR1 and CDR2 sequences are MDHEN and SYDVKM. The rearrangement links TRBV28 to TRBJ1-3; D is undetermined. Here the sequenced sample was peripheral blood, taken on day 0 of AZD1222 vaccination. This TCR came from an adult in good health. CDR3 DNA: TGTGCCAGCAGTTTAATCAGGCCAGTTGGAAACACCATATATTTT. This sequence encodes CASSLIRPVGNTIYF. The whole variable domain, filled in from reference TRBV28 and TRBJ1-3, reads DVKVTQSSRYLVKRTGEKVFLECVQDMDHENMFWYRQDPGLGLRLIYFSYDVKMKEKGDIPEGYSVSREKKERFSLILESASTNQTSMYLCASSLIRPVGNTIYFGEGSWLTVV.